The 21 T cell receptor beta chains below all came from one sample that was sequenced in a study of neoadjuvant anti-PD-1 for oral cavity cancer. The assay was immunoSEQ multiplex PCR, and TCRdb's table has in-frame clones only and misses some. This sample has about 16,000 clones, with around 74% found just once. Sequencing used PBMCs, obtained before nivolumab (anti-PD-1) treatment. These receptors were collected from a person between 40 and 80 years old with oral cavity squamous cell carcinoma.

This clone came up a few times. This sequence joins TRBV14 and TRBJ2-7, with a tentative D call TRBD2 (6 bases). The CDR3 runs to 16 residues. Trimming left V 2 bases short and J 5 bases short, with 19 bases between. Germline CDR1 reads SGHDN; CDR2 reads FVKESK. This CDR3 is CASSQLLGPSEHEQYF. The CDR3 DNA reads as TGTGCCAGCAGCCAACTGTTGGGTCCTAGCGAACACGAGCAGTACTTC.

V is TRBV2 and J is TRBJ2-3, with D possibly being TRBD1 (6 bases). Trimming took off 5 bases at V and 0 bases at J, with 15 bases between the two ends. The germline CDR1 and CDR2 sequences are SNHLY and FYNNEI. This CDR3 is 16 amino acids long. This chain's CDR3 is CASSTSRDTSTDTQYF. The CDR3 DNA sequence: TGTGCCAGCAGTACATCCCGGGACACGAGCACAGATACGCAGTATTTT.

A few counts support this clone. The chain couples TRBV2 to TRBJ2-7; possibly TRBD1 or TRBD2 for D (6 bases each). The germline V and J ends were trimmed by 4 bases and 1 base, with 11 bases remaining between them. The germline gives CDR1 SNHLY, CDR2 FYNNEI. This CDR3 is built from 14 residues. For the CDR3, the DNA is TGTGCCAGCAGTGCGGGGGCGGGTTCCTACGAGCAGTACTTC. It specifies CASSAGAGSYEQYF.

The chain recombines TRBV25-1 with TRBJ1-2, with unresolved D. This CDR3 is 13 amino acids long. Trimming pared 0 bases from V and 8 bases from J, leaving 10 bases between. Germline CDR1 and CDR2: MGHDK and SYGVNS. The CDR3 reads CASSEYSRSGYTF. In DNA, the CDR3 is TGTGCCAGCAGTGAATACTCAAGAAGCGGCTACACCTTC.

The gene calls are TRBV5-1 and TRBJ1-1; perhaps TRBD1 as D (6 bases). In germline, CDR1 is SGHRS, CDR2 YFSETQ. V was pared by 5 bases and J by 0 bases, with 11 bases between. The CDR3 has 14 residues. CDR3 loop: CASRYREMNTEAFF. CDR3 DNA: TGCGCCAGCAGATACAGGGAAATGAACACTGAAGCTTTCTTT.

V and J are TRBV5-1 and TRBJ2-6; 10 bases line up with TRBD1. This CDR3 has 18 amino acids. V lost 2 bases, J lost 1 base, and 6 bases stayed unmatched. CDR1 SGHRS and CDR2 YFSETQ come from the germline V gene. The CDR3 sequence is CASSFTGTGESGANVLTF. Here the CDR3 DNA reads TGCGCCAGCAGCTTCACCGGGACAGGGGAGTCTGGGGCCAACGTCCTGACTTTC.

This clone was counted a single time. The CDR3 reads CASSYSGGRGKNIQYF. CDR3 coding DNA: TGTGCCAGCAGTTATTCTGGCGGGAGGGGGAAAAACATTCAGTACTTC. This chain uses TRBV6-5 with TRBJ2-4; 9 bases map to TRBD2. CDR1 is MNHEY, CDR2 SVGAGI, per germline. V lost 3 bases to trimming and J lost 4 bases; unmatched junction nucleotides: 7. The CDR3 is 16 amino acids.

This chain connects TRBV2 to TRBJ2-1; a weak D match, TRBD1 (5 bases). There are 11 residues in the CDR3. V was clipped by 4 bases and J by 7 bases, with 5 bases between them. Per germline, CDR1 SNHLY and CDR2 FYNNEI. The DNA for the CDR3 is TGTGCCAGCAGTGGACAGAATGAGCAGTTCTTC. Protein product: CASSGQNEQFF.

The chain employs TRBV5-1 and TRBJ1-2; TRBD1 aligns across 7 bases. J was trimmed by 0 bases and V by 5 bases; bases with no gene match: 4. CDR1 and CDR2 from the germline V gene are SGHRS and YFSETQ. The CDR3 length is 14 residues. The CDR3 DNA reads as TGCGCCAGCAGTGGGACAGTAGCTAACTATGGCTACACCTTC. This encodes CASSGTVANYGYTF.

The rearrangement links TRBV28 to TRBJ2-6, with D possibly TRBD1 on 5 matching bases. CDR1 MDHEN and CDR2 SYDVKM come from the germline V gene. The CDR3 loop spans 16 amino acids. Between the trimmed V and J ends, which lost 8 bases and 0 bases, there was a span of 14 bases. CDR3 in DNA: TGTGCCAGCTTCGGCAGGGTTCTCTCTGGGGCCAACGTCCTGACTTTC. Amino acid sequence: CASFGRVLSGANVLTF.

This clone occurred a few times. This chain uses TRBV4-1 with TRBJ2-1, with TRBD1 as a possible D gene (5 bases). This CDR3 has 15 residues. With 1 base removed from V and 15 bases from J, the gap between germline ends came to 22 bases. Germline values: CDR1 MGHRA, CDR2 YSYEKL. The CDR3 bases are TGCGCCAGCAGCCAAGTAATACGGCGTCAAGGGGATCTGTTCTTC. Its protein product is CASSQVIRRQGDLFF.

The chain uses TRBV7-9 and TRBJ1-4; 7 bases are shared with TRBD1. The CDR3 is made up of 13 amino acids. J was trimmed by 8 bases and V by 3 bases; bases with no gene match: 3. Per germline, CDR1 SEHNR and CDR2 FQNEAQ (reference sequence). The CDR3: CASSLAGGEKLFF. The CDR3 DNA is TGTGCCAGCAGCTTGGCAGGGGGAGAAAAACTGTTTTTT.

This clone was observed once. V is TRBV6-1 and J is TRBJ2-7; the match to TRBD1 covers 9 bases. CDR1 is MNHNS, CDR2 SASEGT, per germline. The CDR3 extends over 14 amino acids. Unmatched junction bases numbered 9, after V lost 7 bases and J lost 5 bases. CDR3 sequence reads: CASIVGTGRNEQYF. The CDR3 DNA follows: TGTGCCAGCATTGTAGGGACAGGGAGAAACGAGCAGTACTTC.

The chain couples TRBV5-1 to TRBJ2-2; 7 bases line up with TRBD1. Germline V lookup: CDR1 SGHRS, CDR2 YFSETQ. V lost 0 bases, J lost 3 bases, and 5 bases stayed unmatched. This CDR3 is built from 16 residues. The CDR3: CASSLEGGWDTGELFF. DNA of the CDR3: TGCGCCAGCAGCTTGGAAGGGGGCTGGGACACCGGGGAGCTGTTTTTT.

The chain carries TRBV28 and TRBJ1-1; D is ambiguous. This CDR3 contains 17 residues. The V gene's germline CDR1 is MDHEN and CDR2 SYDVKM. V was shortened by 2 bases and J by 4 bases, with 20 bases between the two germline ends. The CDR3 loop is CASSLASGTFTSTEAFF. In DNA, the CDR3 is TGTGCCAGCAGTTTAGCAAGCGGAACATTTACGAGCACTGAAGCTTTCTTT.

In this sample, this clone turned up a few times. V is TRBV11-3 and J is TRBJ2-7, with D maybe TRBD2 (5 bases). The CDR3 spans 13 residues. V lost 5 bases to trimming and J lost 6 bases, with 14 bases between them. Germline V gives CDR1 SGHNT, CDR2 YENEEA. This CDR3 reads CASSPDRGGEQYF. The CDR3 bases are TGTGCCAGCAGCCCCGACCGGGGTGGCGAGCAGTACTTC.

V gene TRBV15 combines with J gene TRBJ2-2; unclear D gene. V was clipped by 1 base and J by 0 bases, with 9 bases between them. Germline CDR1 is LNHNV and CDR2 is YYDKDF (reference sequence). CDR3 size: 16 residues. This CDR3 reads CATSRGLGANTGELFF. The DNA of the CDR3 is TGTGCCACCAGCAGAGGGTTAGGCGCGAACACCGGGGAGCTGTTTTTT. The whole variable domain, filled in from reference TRBV15 and TRBJ2-2, reads DAMVIQNPRYQVTQFGKPVTLSCSQTLNHNVMYWYQQKSSQAPKLLFHYYDKDFNNEADTPDNFQSRRPNTSFCFLDIRSPGLGDTAMYLCATSRGLGANTGELFFGEGSRLTVL.

This chain joins TRBV29-1 and TRBJ2-4; D is unclear. CDR3 length: 13 amino acids. With 4 bases removed from V and 8 bases from J, the gap between germline ends came to 15 bases. The germline gives CDR1 SQVTM, CDR2 ANQGSEA. As DNA, the CDR3 is TGCAGCGTTGTGGAGACCTCACCAGACATTCAGTACTTC. Amino acids: CSVVETSPDIQYF.

The genes are TRBV19 and TRBJ1-5; no definite D call. Trimming stripped 8 bases from V and 2 bases from J, with 10 bases between. The CDR3 spans 13 residues. Germline-derived CDR1 and CDR2 are LNHDA and SQIVND (reference sequence). As DNA, the CDR3 is TGTGCCAGTGCGGATCGGGGCAATCAGCCCCAGCATTTT. This gives the protein CASADRGNQPQHF.

This rearrangement joins TRBV30 to TRBJ1-1, with D tentatively TRBD1 (5 bases). Looked up from germline, CDR1 is GTSNPN and CDR2 is SVGIG (reference sequence). CDR3 size: 14 residues. V was shortened by 2 bases and J by 0 bases, with 10 bases between the two germline ends. CDR3 protein: CAWSRGVMNTEAFF. CDR3 bases: TGTGCCTGGAGTCGGGGGGTCATGAACACTGAAGCTTTCTTT.

This rearrangement joins TRBV15 to TRBJ1-3; D uncertain. This CDR3 has 13 residues. The germline V and J ends were trimmed by 3 bases and 8 bases, with 11 bases remaining between them. The germline gives CDR1 LNHNV, CDR2 YYDKDF (reference sequence). The DNA for the CDR3 is TGTGCCACCAGCAGGGACCGTGCGGACACCATATATTTT. Translating it yields CATSRDRADTIYF.